This entry is about one T cell receptor (beta chain). As processed by the authors: Reference gene primer amplification gave nucleated cell count estimates. Only in-frame clones appear in the TCRdb table, and some are missing; sequencing was by immunoSEQ multiplex PCR. That table is the source of V, J and clone size, and D and trimming were worked out from the DNA. The sample holds 130,000 to 150,000 clones, approximately 83% seen once. The data derive from a study of blood T cell repertoires in COVID-19. Across the study: PBMCs, B-cell-depleted T cells, or T cells provided the cDNA or gDNA that made up the material.

The sample comprised peripheral blood. The sequence was obtained from a woman in her fifties or sixties with COVID-19, enrolled during active disease.

CDR3 bases: TGCGCCAGCAGCTTGGGCGCAGGCTATAACTATGGCTACACCTTC. It codes for CASSLGAGYNYGYTF. The rearrangement links TRBV5-1 to TRBJ1-2; no clear D. CDR3 length equals 15 residues. CDR1 SGHRS and CDR2 YFSETQ come from the germline V gene. Trimming stripped 0 bases from V and 1 base from J, with 10 bases between.